One and the same sample provided the 14 T cell receptor beta chains below, sequenced in a study of blood T cells in healthy people across ages. Through a sample-barcoded 5' primer and a J-beta primer mix, a second PCR was run for roughly 6 to 11 cycles. A single record per CDR3 protein comes from TCRdb applying MiXCR to the 5' RACE reads. Seen here are approximately 400,000 distinct CDR3 sequences, more than 45% observed once, and the top ten hold under 65%. The sequenced sample was blood. The receptors derive from a man aged 55 to 70 in good health.

The rearrangement links TRBV28 to TRBJ1-2; no clear D. CDR1 is MDHEN, CDR2 SYDVKM, per germline. The CDR3 is 10 amino acids. Trimming took 5 bases from V and 7 from J, leaving 5 bases between them. CDR3 DNA: TGTGCCAGCAGTGGGTTTGGCTACACCTTC. Residues: CASSGFGYTF.

Notes on this clonotype: This sequence may be a read error, since a much larger clone differs from it by one base. This sequence joins TRBV14 and TRBJ1-2; D unclear. This CDR3 is built from 13 residues. Germline-derived CDR1 and CDR2 are SGHDN and FVKESK. The CDR3 protein is CASSQVVNYGYSF. The CDR3 nucleotides are TGTGCCAGCAGCCAAGTGGTAAACTATGGCTACAGCTTC.

The rearrangement joins TRBV10-3 to TRBJ2-5; D gene unclear. This CDR3 comprises 12 residues. V lost 0 bases to trimming and J lost 6 bases, with 5 bases between them. The germline gives CDR1 ENHRY, CDR2 SYGVKD. The chain's CDR3 is CAISESRKTQYF. CDR3 DNA sequence: TGTGCCATCAGTGAGTCTCGGAAGACCCAGTACTTC.

The rearrangement links TRBV14 to TRBJ2-7, with D maybe TRBD2 (6 bases). This CDR3 comprises 18 residues. V shed 8 bases and J shed 2 bases, with 28 bases lying between them. CDR1 is SGHDN and CDR2 is FVKESK in the germline V gene. Written as DNA, the CDR3 is TGTGCCAGCTCACCCCCAATGGGGGGACTGCCCAAACCCTACGAGCAGTACTTC. This gives the protein CASSPPMGGLPKPYEQYF.

This clonotype has only a few counts. V usage is TRBV6-2 or TRBV6-3 and J usage is TRBJ2-7; D possibly uses TRBD1 or TRBD2 (5 bases each). This CDR3 is 11 amino acids long. V was trimmed by 9 bases and J by 4 bases, leaving 10 bases between them. Germline CDR1 and CDR2: MNHEY and SVGEGT. The CDR3 spells CASGDGYEQYF. The DNA for the CDR3 is TGTGCCAGTGGGGACGGATACGAGCAGTACTTC.

Note on this clonotype: The CDR3 ends on some other residue instead of the conserved phenylalanine or tryptophan, so this is likely a read error. Here the CDR3 DNA reads TGTGCCACCAGCAGAGAAAACGTGGCGGGCTTCAAAGAGACCCAGTACTTA. It codes for CATSRENVAGFKETQYL. J is TRBJ2-7 and V is TRBV15, with a possible D match to TRBD2 (5 bases). The end of the DNA fits TRBJ2-5 better, so the J call may be wrong. Germline CDR1 LNHNV, CDR2 YYDKDF (reference sequence). This CDR3 has 17 residues.

The rearrangement uses TRBV7-9 and TRBJ2-5; unclear D gene. CDR3 length: 11 amino acids. Germline lookup yields CDR1 SEHNR and CDR2 FQNEAQ (reference sequence). The V gene lost 5 bases and the J gene lost 11 bases, with 12 bases spanning the gap. Here the CDR3 DNA reads TGTGCCAGCAGCCGCGACTTAGAGCAGTACTTC. Translating it yields CASSRDLEQYF. Filled out from reference TRBV7-9 and TRBJ2-5, the complete variable domain reads DTGVSQNPRHKITKRGQNVTFRCDPISEHNRLYWYRQTLGQGPEFLTYFQNEAQLEKSRLLSDRFSAERPKGSFSTLEIQRTEQGDSAMYLCASSRDLEQYFGPGTRLLVL.

V usage is TRBV5-1 and J usage is TRBJ2-5; the D gene is possibly TRBD2 (6 bases). The V and J ends lost 0 bases and 2 bases respectively, with 11 bases between them. Germline V gives CDR1 SGHRS, CDR2 YFSETQ. The CDR3 is 15 amino acids. DNA of the CDR3: TGCGCCAGCAGCTTGGGACCTAGCGCACAAGAGACCCAGTACTTC. Translated: CASSLGPSAQETQYF.

The chain carries TRBV7-2 and TRBJ2-5; D is unresolved. Trimming stripped 5 bases from V and 1 base from J, with 8 bases between. Per germline, CDR1 SGHTA and CDR2 FQGNSA. The CDR3 totals 13 residues. This chain's CDR3 is CASSVRAQETQYF. CDR3 in DNA: TGTGCCAGCAGCGTAAGGGCCCAAGAGACCCAGTACTTC.

V gene TRBV4-2 combines with J gene TRBJ2-1; 11 bases map to TRBD2. Trimming removed 2 bases from V and 7 bases from J; junction bases left unmatched: 22. The V gene's germline CDR1 is LGHNA and CDR2 YNFKEQ. The CDR3 extends over 21 amino acids. CDR3 amino acids: CASSQTSGSVRVLMSGNEQFF. Written as DNA, the CDR3 is TGTGCCAGCAGCCAAACTAGCGGGAGTGTCAGAGTTCTAATGTCTGGGAATGAGCAGTTCTTC.

This chain uses TRBV25-1 with TRBJ2-4; no firm D call. Trimming shortened V by 4 bases and J by 6 bases, and 13 bases separated the two germline ends. Germline V gene sequence: CDR1 MGHDK, CDR2 SYGVNS. The CDR3 consists of 14 residues. The CDR3 reads CASSAFPGPNIQYF. The CDR3 nucleotides are TGTGCCAGCAGTGCCTTTCCTGGGCCAAACATTCAGTACTTC.

V is TRBV7-2 and J is TRBJ1-2; maybe TRBD1 (5 bases). The CDR3 contains 13 residues. Germline CDR1 is SGHTA and CDR2 is FQGNSA. The V end was cut by 1 base, the J end by 12 bases, with 15 bases between. CDR3 DNA: TGTGCCAGCAGCTTAGGGGTCTGGGACTCTCACACCTTC. It codes for CASSLGVWDSHTF.

This chain uses TRBV20-1 with TRBJ1-2; D not certain. The germline V and J ends were trimmed by 0 bases and 0 bases, with 8 bases remaining between them. CDR1 DFQATT and CDR2 SNEGSKA come from the germline V gene (reference sequence). CDR3 length equals 14 residues. The CDR3 DNA reads TGCAGTGCTAGAGAGGCAGGTTCTAACTATGGCTACACCTTC. Its protein product is CSAREAGSNYGYTF.

This chain joins TRBV27 and TRBJ2-3; D call uncertain. The germline V gene has CDR1 MNHEY and CDR2 SMNVEV (reference sequence). Trimming stripped 3 bases from V and 2 bases from J, with 12 bases between. The CDR3 extends over 15 amino acids. CDR3 in DNA: TGTGCCAGCAGTTTCGGCTCACACTCCACAGATACGCAGTATTTT. This translates into CASSFGSHSTDTQYF.